Following are 2 T cell receptor beta chains from one sample sequenced in a study of STAT3 mutations in large granular lymphocyte leukemia. Study-wide findings and caveats: Every T-cell large granular lymphocyte leukemia patient had at least one immunodominant TCR beta clonotype.

TCRdb's table, derived via immunoSEQ multiplex PCR, lists solely in-frame clones and lacks some. The sample records over 25,000 clones, roughly 80% being singletons. Antigens of these TCRs are unknown. Sequencing was carried out using peripheral blood mononuclear cells. These receptors were obtained from a woman between 45 and 65 years old with T-cell large granular lymphocyte leukemia. Some clones in this sample may be carry-over from other donors' samples.

The gene calls are TRBV18 and TRBJ2-5; D remains unclear. V lost 3 bases, J lost 5 bases, and 7 bases lay in between. The CDR3 sequence is 12 residues long. Germline V CDR1 and CDR2: KGHSH, LQKENI. CDR3: CASSPQRETQYF. Written as DNA, the CDR3 is TGTGCCAGCTCACCTCAACGGGAGACCCAGTACTTC. Combining the CDR3 with reference TRBV18 and TRBJ2-5 gives the whole variable domain NAGVMQNPRHLVRRRGQEARLRCSPMKGHSHVYWYRQLPEEGLKFMVYLQKENIIDESGMPKERFSAEFPKEGPSILRIQQVVRGDSAAYFCASSPQRETQYFGPGTRLLVL.

This clone has only a few counts. The genes are TRBV18 and TRBJ2-7; 15 bases fit TRBD2. This CDR3 is 15 amino acids long. Unmatched junction bases numbered 4, after V lost 4 bases and J lost 6 bases. Germline CDR1 and CDR2: KGHSH and LQKENI. This CDR3 reads CASSRTSGRAGEQYF. The CDR3 DNA reads as TGTGCCAGCTCACGGACTAGCGGGAGGGCTGGCGAGCAGTACTTC.